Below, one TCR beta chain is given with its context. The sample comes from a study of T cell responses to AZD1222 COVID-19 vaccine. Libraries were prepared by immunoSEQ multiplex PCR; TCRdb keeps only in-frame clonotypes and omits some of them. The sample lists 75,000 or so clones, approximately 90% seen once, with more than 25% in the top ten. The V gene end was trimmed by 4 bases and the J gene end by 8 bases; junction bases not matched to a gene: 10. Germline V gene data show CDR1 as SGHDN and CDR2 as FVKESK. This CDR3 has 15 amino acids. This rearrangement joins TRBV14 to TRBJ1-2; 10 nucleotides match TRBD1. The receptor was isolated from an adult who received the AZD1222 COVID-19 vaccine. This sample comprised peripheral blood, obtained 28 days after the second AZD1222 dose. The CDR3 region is CASSRTGTGVYGYTF. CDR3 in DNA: TGTGCCAGCAGCCGCACCGGGACAGGGGTATACGGCTACACCTTC.